These 15 T cell receptor beta chains were sequenced from one sample in a study of blood T cell repertoires in COVID-19. Sequencing was performed with immunoSEQ multiplex PCR; in TCRdb, only in-frame clones are kept and a portion is missing. The top ten clones hold approximately 10% of a sample with about 91,000 clones, approximately 77% of them seen once. The sequencing input was peripheral blood. These receptors were taken from a woman over 75 with acute or convalescent COVID-19.

The V gene is TRBV4-3, the J gene TRBJ1-2, with D uncertain. This CDR3 is built from 15 residues. Trimming took 0 bases from V and 1 from J, leaving 9 bases between them. Germline V CDR1 and CDR2: LGHNA, YSLEER. The CDR3 reads CASSQEGRGNYGYTF. CDR3 nucleotide sequence: TGCGCCAGCAGCCAAGAAGGCCGAGGTAACTATGGCTACACCTTC.

Comments on this clone: The junction departs from the called germline gene at one end, perhaps through a read error. The rearrangement links TRBV27 to TRBJ2-7; a weak D match, TRBD2 (6 bases). CDR3 length: 17 amino acids. CDR1 is MNHEY and CDR2 is SMNVEV in the germline V gene (reference sequence). The CDR3 DNA reads as TGTGCCAGCAGTTCCCGAATCCCCCGACTAGATATCCCACCAGCGTTATTC. It codes for CASSSRIPRLDIPPALF.

The chain carries TRBV4-3 and TRBJ1-6; D might be TRBD1 (6 bases). The CDR3 is 16 residues long. The V end was cut by 1 base, the J end by 9 bases, with 16 bases between. Looked up from germline, CDR1 is LGHNA and CDR2 is YSLEER. DNA for the CDR3: TGCGCCAGCAGCCAAGCAACTGACAGGTGGATTTCACCCCTCCACTTT. Translated: CASSQATDRWISPLHF.

The rearrangement uses TRBV10-3 and TRBJ2-5; tentative D call: TRBD2 (5 bases). CDR1 ENHRY and CDR2 SYGVKD come from the germline V gene. This CDR3 comprises 13 residues. The ends were cut back, 7 bases at V and 4 bases at J, with 13 bases in the middle. The CDR3: CAITAGSGETQYF. The CDR3 nucleotides read TGTGCCATCACGGCCGGCAGCGGAGAGACCCAGTACTTC.

This chain uses TRBV6-5 with TRBJ1-1; D uncertain. With 0 bases removed from V and 8 bases from J, the gap between germline ends came to 13 bases. Per germline, CDR1 MNHEY and CDR2 SVGAGI. The CDR3 sequence is 14 residues long. CDR3 nucleotide sequence: TGTGCCAGCAGTTACTCGGCAGGACCGGGGGAAGCTTTCTTT. Translation: CASSYSAGPGEAFF.

This chain connects TRBV27 to TRBJ2-5; no reliable D call. The CDR3 has 14 amino acids. CDR1 MNHEY and CDR2 SMNVEV come from the germline V gene (reference sequence). The ends were cut back, 5 bases at V and 6 bases at J, with 16 bases in the middle. The CDR3 nucleotides read TGTGCCAGCAGTAGACCGGGTCTTCAACAGACCCAGTACTTC. Translating gives CASSRPGLQQTQYF.

This rearrangement joins TRBV19 to TRBJ1-2; 8 nucleotides align to TRBD1. Germline CDR1 is LNHDA and CDR2 is SQIVND (reference sequence). V dropped 3 bases and J dropped 5; count of bases not matched to a gene: 5. The CDR3 runs 14 residues. CDR3 bases: TGTGCCAGTAGTATCTTTCAGGGGGCATATGGCTACACCTTC. This codes for CASSIFQGAYGYTF. The full variable domain, its missing parts supplied by reference TRBV19 and TRBJ1-2, is DGGITQSPKYLFRKEGQNVTLSCEQNLNHDAMYWYRQDPGQGLRLIYYSQIVNDFQKGDIAEGYSVSREKKESFPLTVTSAQKNPTAFYLCASSIFQGAYGYTFGSGTRLTVV.

V and J are TRBV27 and TRBJ2-7; 7 nucleotides match TRBD2. Germline CDR1 and CDR2: MNHEY and SMNVEV (reference sequence). V was pared by 4 bases and J by 5 bases, with 8 bases of the junction left unmatched. The CDR3 totals 14 residues. CDR3 loop: CASSSTSRANEQYF. The CDR3 bases are TGTGCCAGCAGTTCGACTAGCCGGGCCAACGAGCAGTACTTC.

This clone has just a few counts. This chain uses TRBV28 with TRBJ2-5; the match to TRBD1 covers 9 bases. The V segment lost 6 bases and the J segment 5 bases; nucleotides outside the gene matches: 7. The CDR3 length is 14 residues. The germline V gene has CDR1 MDHEN and CDR2 SYDVKM. The CDR3 DNA follows: TGTGCCAGCAGGGGACAGGGTGGTGGGGAGACCCAGTACTTC. Protein product: CASRGQGGGETQYF.

J is TRBJ1-4 and V is TRBV30, with 8 bases that match TRBD1. V lost 2 bases, J lost 0 bases, and 5 bases stayed unmatched. CDR1 is GTSNPN, CDR2 SVGIG, per germline (reference sequence). The CDR3 has 16 residues. The CDR3 protein is CAWSTGQGATNEKLFF. DNA of the CDR3: TGTGCCTGGAGTACAGGACAGGGTGCAACTAATGAAAAACTGTTTTTT. Full variable domain (remainder filled in from reference TRBV30 and TRBJ1-4): SQTIHQWPATLVQPVGSPLSLECTVEGTSNPNLYWYRQAAGRGLQLLFYSVGIGQISSEVPQNLSASRPQDRQFILSSKKLLLSDSGFYLCAWSTGQGATNEKLFFGSGTQLSVL.

This sequence joins TRBV23-1 and TRBJ2-1; maybe TRBD2 (6 bases). TRBV23-1 is given ORF status, its function remaining uncertain. CDR3 length: 16 amino acids. Trimming left V 3 bases short and J 2 bases short, with 14 bases between. CDR3 amino acids: CASSHLGTLPYNEQFF. In nucleotides, the CDR3 is TGCGCCAGCAGTCACCTCGGGACTCTACCCTACAATGAGCAGTTCTTC.

The V call is TRBV6-5, the J call TRBJ2-5; TRBD1 matches at 10 bases. In germline, CDR1 is MNHEY, CDR2 SVGAGI. The CDR3 consists of 14 residues. J gave up 5 bases and V 6 bases, and 6 bases lay outside the gene matches. CDR3 protein: CASRGLGQGETQYF. CDR3 DNA: TGTGCCAGCAGGGGGTTGGGACAGGGGGAGACCCAGTACTTC.

There are many counts of this clone. The chain employs TRBV9 and TRBJ2-1; weak D call: TRBD1 (5 bases). Trimming removed 3 bases from V and 7 bases from J, with 8 bases in between. Germline CDR1 reads SGDLS; CDR2 reads YYNGEE. The CDR3 loop spans 12 amino acids. The DNA of the CDR3 is TGTGCCAGCAGCGCCTCAGGGAATGAGCAGTTCTTC. Amino acids: CASSASGNEQFF.

The rearrangement links TRBV5-1 to TRBJ1-1; TRBD1 is a possible D gene (5 bases). Trimming removed 0 bases from V and 5 bases from J, with 11 bases in between. Germline V gene sequence: CDR1 SGHRS, CDR2 YFSETQ. The CDR3 runs to 14 residues. CDR3 loop: CASSLDAGKTEAFF. The CDR3 DNA sequence: TGCGCCAGCAGCTTGGATGCAGGGAAGACTGAAGCTTTCTTT.

This clone was seen a single time. The CDR3 region has the DNA TGCGCCAGCAGCCAAGAGCGGGACAGGGGGACAAACTACGAGCAGTACTTC. Its protein is CASSQERDRGTNYEQYF. This chain uses TRBV4-1 with TRBJ2-7; 11 bases map to TRBD1. There are 17 residues in the CDR3. Germline CDR1 reads MGHRA; CDR2 reads YSYEKL. The V gene end was trimmed by 0 bases and the J gene end by 3 bases; junction bases not matched to a gene: 7.